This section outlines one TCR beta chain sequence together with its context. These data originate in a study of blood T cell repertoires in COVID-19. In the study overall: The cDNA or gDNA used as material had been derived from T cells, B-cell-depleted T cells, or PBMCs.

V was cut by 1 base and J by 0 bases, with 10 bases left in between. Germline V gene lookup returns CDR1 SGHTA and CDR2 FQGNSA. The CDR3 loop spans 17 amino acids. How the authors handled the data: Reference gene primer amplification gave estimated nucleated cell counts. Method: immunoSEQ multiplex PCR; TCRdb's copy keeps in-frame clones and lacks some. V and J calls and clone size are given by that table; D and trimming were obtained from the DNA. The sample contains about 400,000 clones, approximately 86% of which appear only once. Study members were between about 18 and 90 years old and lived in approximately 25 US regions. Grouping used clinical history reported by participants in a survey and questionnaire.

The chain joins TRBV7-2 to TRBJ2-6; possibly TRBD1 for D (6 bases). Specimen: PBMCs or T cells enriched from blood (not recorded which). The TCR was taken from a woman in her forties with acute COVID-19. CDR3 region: CASSLVPRGSGANVLTF. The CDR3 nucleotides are TGTGCCAGCAGCTTAGTACCCAGGGGCTCTGGGGCCAACGTCCTGACTTTC.